The clone carrying this T cell receptor beta chain came up a few times. Trimming left V 4 bases short and J 4 bases short, with 12 bases between. Germline CDR1 is SGHNT and CDR2 is YYREEE (reference sequence). The CDR3 loop spans 13 amino acids. These data originate in a study of blood T cell repertoires in COVID-19. Study background: COVID-19 samples, acute and convalescent, were from the United States, Italy and Spain. In each case, the material was cDNA or gDNA derived from T cells, B-cell-depleted T cells, or PBMCs.

In the original processing: Reference gene primer amplification yielded estimated nucleated cell counts. Libraries were prepared by immunoSEQ multiplex PCR; TCRdb keeps only in-frame clonotypes and omits some of them. V and J calls and clone size are as listed in that table; D and trimming were resolved from the DNA. The repertoire includes 200,000 to 300,000 clones, approximately 80% of them detected once, and about 6.3% sits in the top ten. The sequenced material came from peripheral blood. The TCR sequence derives from a woman in her sixties or seventies with active or convalescent COVID-19. This rearrangement joins TRBV5-4 to TRBJ2-7; tentative D call: TRBD1 (6 bases). This CDR3 reads CASSLVQGYEQYF. The CDR3 nucleotides read TGTGCCAGCAGCCTGGTACAGGGTTACGAGCAGTACTTC.